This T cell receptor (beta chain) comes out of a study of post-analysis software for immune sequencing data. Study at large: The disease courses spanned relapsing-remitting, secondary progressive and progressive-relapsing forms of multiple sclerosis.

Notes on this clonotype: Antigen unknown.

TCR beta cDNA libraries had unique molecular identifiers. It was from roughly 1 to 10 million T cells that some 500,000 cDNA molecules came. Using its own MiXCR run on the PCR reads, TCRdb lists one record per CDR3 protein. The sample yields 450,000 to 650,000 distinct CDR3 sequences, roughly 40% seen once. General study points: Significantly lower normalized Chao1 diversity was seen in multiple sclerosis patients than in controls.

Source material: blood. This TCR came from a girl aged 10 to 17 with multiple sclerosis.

The CDR3 nucleotides read TGCGCCAGCAGCCCGAGGACTAGCGGGGTGGGTTACCAAGAGACCCAGTACTTC. Its translation: CASSPRTSGVGYQETQYF. The chain has TRBV4-1 and TRBJ2-5, with 12 bases aligning to TRBD2. V trimming: 4 bases; J trimming: 0 bases; junction bases outside the gene matches: 9. This CDR3 comprises 18 residues. Germline V gene sequence: CDR1 MGHRA, CDR2 YSYEKL.